Shown below are 27 T cell receptor beta chains from a single sample sequenced in a study of cytomegalovirus exposure and HLA in healthy donors. PCR involved 60 Vbeta and 13 Jbeta primers. Assay used: immunoSEQ multiplex PCR; TCRdb lists only in-frame clones, some missing. The sample yields approximately 110,000 clones, about 73% seen once. The sequencing sample was made of PBMCs. These receptors all come from a woman in her 50s in good health and CMV-seropositive.

This clone was found a few times. The chain couples TRBV4-2 to TRBJ2-1; 9 nucleotides match TRBD1. The CDR3 is made up of 17 amino acids. V was clipped by 3 bases and J by 5 bases; unmatched bases: 11. Germline V lookup: CDR1 LGHNA, CDR2 YNFKEQ. CDR3 sequence: CASSQFYPGTGNNEQFF. The DNA for the CDR3 is TGTGCCAGCAGCCAGTTTTATCCCGGGACAGGGAACAATGAGCAGTTCTTC.

The genes are TRBV10-2 and TRBJ2-5, with a tentative D call TRBD1 (5 bases). The CDR3 spans 14 residues. Germline values: CDR1 WSHSY, CDR2 SAAADI. Deletions cut 6 bases from V and 2 bases from J, with 13 bases between. The CDR3 reads CASRDTPTQETQYF. The CDR3 DNA reads as TGCGCCAGCAGGGACACCCCGACTCAAGAGACCCAGTACTTC.

V is TRBV7-6 and J is TRBJ2-7; 8 nucleotides agree with TRBD1. The CDR3 loop spans 14 amino acids. The trim removed 1 base at V and 6 bases at J, leaving 5 bases unmatched. Germline loops: CDR1 SGHVS, CDR2 FNYEAQ. The CDR3: CASSLVGQGGEQYF. The DNA of the CDR3 is TGTGCCAGCAGCTTAGTTGGACAGGGTGGCGAGCAGTACTTC.

This clone was detected once. The gene calls are TRBV2 and TRBJ2-7; no reliable D call. Trimming pared 2 bases from V and 2 bases from J, leaving 13 bases between. Germline CDR1 reads SNHLY; CDR2 reads FYNNEI. The CDR3 has 15 residues. CDR3 nucleotide sequence: TGTGCCAGCAGTGAACTCCTCGGGTTTACCTACGAGCAGTACTTC. This codes for CASSELLGFTYEQYF.

This rearrangement joins TRBV2 to TRBJ2-3, with D unclear. The CDR3 sequence is 14 residues long. Trimming stripped 7 bases from V and 0 bases from J, with 11 bases between. Germline V CDR1 and CDR2: SNHLY, FYNNEI. The CDR3 coding sequence is TGTGCCAGCAAATCCGCCCTAAGCACAGATACGCAGTATTTT. The encoded protein is CASKSALSTDTQYF.

V is TRBV5-8 and J is TRBJ2-2, with unresolved D. CDR3 size: 16 residues. The germline V gene has CDR1 SGHTS and CDR2 YDEGEE. The V end was cut by 1 base, the J end by 2 bases, with 12 bases between. The CDR3, as DNA: TGTGCCAGCAGCTTGTTGTCTAACGATAACACCGGGGAGCTGTTTTTT. As protein: CASSLLSNDNTGELFF.

This clone was seen more than once but under ten times. This rearrangement joins TRBV4-3 to TRBJ1-5, with D perhaps TRBD1 (5 bases). V was clipped by 0 bases and J by 3 bases, with 12 bases between them. Germline V CDR1 and CDR2: LGHNA, YSLEER. The CDR3 has 16 residues. CDR3 protein: CASSQDRGTYNQPQHF. The CDR3 DNA reads TGCGCCAGCAGCCAAGATCGGGGGACCTACAATCAGCCCCAGCATTTT.

The chain recombines TRBV12-5 with TRBJ1-3; D not resolved. V dropped 1 base and J dropped 6 bases, with 10 bases sitting between them. Germline lookup yields CDR1 LGHNT and CDR2 FRNRAP. This CDR3 comprises 14 residues. The CDR3 bases are TGTGCTAGTGGTTTGGGTAGCATTGAAAACACCATATATTTT. This gives the protein CASGLGSIENTIYF.

V and J are TRBV7-6 and TRBJ2-1; 7 bases line up with TRBD2. Trimming took 5 bases from V and 4 from J; bases not matched to a gene: 11. In germline, CDR1 is SGHVS, CDR2 FNYEAQ. The CDR3 is made up of 16 amino acids. The CDR3 spells CASSPERGGAYNEQFF. In DNA, the CDR3 is TGTGCCAGCAGCCCGGAGCGGGGCGGCGCATACAATGAGCAGTTCTTC.

The rearrangement links TRBV30 to TRBJ1-2, with D possibly matching TRBD1 (5 bases). The germline CDR1 and CDR2 sequences are GTSNPN and SVGIG (reference sequence). The CDR3 runs to 11 residues. The V and J ends lost 2 bases and 13 bases respectively, with 14 bases between them. CDR3 protein: CAWSWSGQRTF. CDR3 sequence (DNA): TGTGCCTGGAGTTGGTCAGGGCAGCGCACCTTC.

The V gene is TRBV4-1, the J gene TRBJ2-1, with TRBD1 matching 7 bases. CDR3 length equals 18 residues. Germline CDR1 and CDR2: MGHRA and YSYEKL. V trimming: 0 bases; J trimming: 0 bases; junction bases outside the gene matches: 8. The CDR3 protein is CASSQDALTGSSYNEQFF. CDR3 sequence (DNA): TGCGCCAGCAGCCAAGATGCGTTGACAGGGAGCTCCTACAATGAGCAGTTCTTC.

This clone was detected once. The V and J genes are TRBV4-1 and TRBJ1-2; D may be TRBD1 (5 bases). There are 15 residues in the CDR3. Germline V gives CDR1 MGHRA, CDR2 YSYEKL. Trimming shortened V by 0 bases and J by 6 bases, and 14 bases separated the two germline ends. CDR3 loop: CASSQEGGRRDGYTF. DNA for the CDR3: TGCGCCAGCAGCCAAGAGGGGGGAAGGAGGGATGGCTACACCTTC.

V and J are TRBV19 and TRBJ1-6, with D perhaps matching TRBD1 (6 bases). The ends were cut back, 10 bases at V and 8 bases at J, with 15 bases in the middle. The length of the CDR3 is 13 residues. Looked up from germline, CDR1 is LNHDA and CDR2 is SQIVND (reference sequence). The chain's CDR3 is CATRQGGDSPLHF. CDR3 sequence (DNA): TGTGCCACCCGCCAAGGGGGGGATTCACCCCTCCACTTT.

The chain is built from TRBV10-1 and TRBJ2-2; perhaps TRBD1 as D (6 bases). Per germline, CDR1 WNHNN and CDR2 SYGVQD (reference sequence). The ends were cut back, 3 bases at V and 3 bases at J, with 11 bases in the middle. The CDR3 is 15 amino acids. CDR3 residues: CASSEQGRDTGELFF. The CDR3 DNA reads TGCGCCAGCAGTGAACAGGGCAGGGACACCGGGGAGCTGTTTTTT.

The rearrangement joins TRBV2 to TRBJ1-5, with 7 nucleotides matching TRBD1. The CDR3 is 14 amino acids. The germline V gene encodes CDR1 SNHLY and CDR2 FYNNEI. The ends lost 7 bases at V and 2 bases at J; junction bases unmatched: 5. In DNA form, the CDR3 reads TGTGCCAGCACAGGGGGGAACGGCAATCAGCCCCAGCATTTT. Amino acid sequence: CASTGGNGNQPQHF.

The gene calls are TRBV18 and TRBJ1-1; the D gene is possibly TRBD1 (5 bases). Germline CDR1 and CDR2: KGHSH and LQKENI. Trimming took off 1 base at V and 4 bases at J, with 10 bases between the two ends. The CDR3 has 14 amino acids. The CDR3 is CASSPQGLGTEAFF. The CDR3 DNA follows: TGTGCCAGCTCACCACAGGGGCTGGGCACTGAAGCTTTCTTT.

The chain is built from TRBV27 and TRBJ2-7; 10 nucleotides align to TRBD1. Unmatched junction bases numbered 6, after V lost 6 bases and J lost 4 bases. The CDR3 has 14 residues. From germline, CDR1 is MNHEY and CDR2 SMNVEV (reference sequence). As DNA, the CDR3 is TGTGCCAGCAGCCGGACAGGGGGTATATACGAGCAGTACTTC. Its protein is CASSRTGGIYEQYF.

The genes are TRBV28 and TRBJ2-3; 7 nucleotides align to TRBD1. J lost 7 bases, V lost 4 bases, and 14 bases had no gene match. This CDR3 is built from 16 residues. Germline assignment: CDR1 MDHEN and CDR2 SYDVKM. In DNA form, the CDR3 reads TGTGCCAGCAGTTCACTAGGGGGCCCCACCAGGAATACGCAGTATTTT. Its protein product is CASSSLGGPTRNTQYF.

The CDR3 sequence: CASSQDIAGGYNEQFF. The CDR3, as DNA: TGCGCCAGCAGCCAAGATATTGCGGGGGGCTACAATGAGCAGTTCTTC. The chain is built from TRBV4-3 and TRBJ2-1, with TRBD2 identical over 8 bases. Trimming cost V 0 bases and J 3 bases; bases outside gene matches: 4. CDR3 length: 16 residues. Germline V gene sequence: CDR1 LGHNA, CDR2 YSLEER.

The genes are TRBV7-2 and TRBJ2-3, with 8 bases that match TRBD2. CDR3 length equals 14 residues. Per germline, CDR1 SGHTA and CDR2 FQGNSA. Trimming cost V 5 bases and J 4 bases; bases outside gene matches: 5. CDR3 sequence reads: CASSLRGGADTQYF. In DNA, the CDR3 is TGTGCCAGCAGCCTTCGGGGGGGGGCAGATACGCAGTATTTT.

In DNA form, the CDR3 reads TGTGCCAGCAGTACCTCCGGGGGTAGCAATCAGCCCCAGCATTTT. Translated: CASSTSGGSNQPQHF. V and J are TRBV28 and TRBJ1-5; D is perhaps TRBD1 (5 bases). V lost 5 bases and J 0 bases, leaving 11 bases between the germline ends. Germline CDR1 MDHEN, CDR2 SYDVKM. The CDR3 extends over 15 amino acids.

This clone appeared once. J is TRBJ1-5 and V is TRBV5-1, with 8 bases lining up with TRBD1. Germline V gene sequence: CDR1 SGHRS, CDR2 YFSETQ. CDR3 length: 14 amino acids. J was trimmed by 5 bases and V by 4 bases; bases with no gene match: 5. For the CDR3, the DNA is TGCGCCAGCAGCGTCGGACAGGGAGATCAGCCCCAGCATTTT. It is translated as CASSVGQGDQPQHF.

The V call is TRBV5-4, the J call TRBJ2-7; possible D gene TRBD1, 8 bases. CDR3 length equals 15 residues. The germline CDR1 and CDR2 sequences are SGHNT and YYREEE (reference sequence). V was trimmed by 1 base and J by 3 bases, leaving 14 bases between them. CDR3 nucleotide sequence: TGTGCCAGCAGCTTGTCACAGGGGGGGGACTACGAGCAGTACTTC. It codes for CASSLSQGGDYEQYF.

The J gene is TRBJ1-1, the V gene TRBV7-2, with 9 bases aligning to TRBD1. The J segment lost 1 base and the V segment lost 3 bases, leaving 0 bases of the junction unmatched. Per germline, CDR1 SGHTA and CDR2 FQGNSA. This CDR3 is built from 14 residues. The CDR3 spells CASSLGQGNTEAFF. The CDR3 DNA reads as TGTGCCAGCAGCTTGGGACAGGGGAACACTGAAGCTTTCTTT.

The chain couples TRBV2 to TRBJ1-2; D might be TRBD1 (6 bases). This CDR3 is built from 16 residues. V lost 6 bases to trimming and J lost 5 bases, with 22 bases between them. CDR1 and CDR2 (germline): SNHLY, FYNNEI. This CDR3 reads CASRPGQSVSIYGYTF. The DNA of the CDR3 is TGTGCCAGCAGGCCGGGACAATCCGTTTCTATATATGGCTACACCTTC.

The chain has TRBV6-1 and TRBJ2-3, with TRBD2 identical over 10 bases. This CDR3 spans 14 amino acids. Germline-derived CDR1 and CDR2 are MNHNS and SASEGT. V shed 8 bases, J shed 6 bases, and the junction held 8 bases outside the gene matches. This CDR3 reads CASHSGGASDTQYF. DNA for the CDR3: TGTGCCAGCCACAGCGGGGGGGCATCGGATACGCAGTATTTT.

This chain's CDR3 is CASSQDPRDTQYF. The CDR3 nucleotides read TGCGCCAGCAGCCAAGATCCGAGGGATACGCAGTATTTT. The rearrangement joins TRBV4-3 to TRBJ2-3; the D is unclear. Trimming removed 0 bases from V and 6 bases from J, with 7 bases in between. This CDR3 comprises 13 residues. Looked up from germline, CDR1 is LGHNA and CDR2 is YSLEER.